A single sample gave rise to the 32 T cell receptor beta chains below, sequenced in a study of cytomegalovirus exposure and HLA in healthy donors. Clones were read by immunoSEQ multiplex PCR, and TCRdb kept only the in-frame ones, dropping some. The table includes 150,000 to 200,000 clones, around nine tenths detected once. The material sequenced was PBMCs. These receptor sequences come from a man aged 18 to 35 in good health and CMV-seropositive.

The genes are TRBV27 and TRBJ2-7, with a weak D call TRBD2 (6 bases). CDR1 and CDR2 (germline): MNHEY, SMNVEV (reference sequence). The CDR3 extends over 13 amino acids. The V end was cut by 6 bases, the J end by 7 bases, with 16 bases between. CDR3 sequence reads: CASSGTSRGEQYF. In DNA, the CDR3 is TGTGCCAGCAGCGGGACGTCTCGGGGGGAGCAGTACTTC.

The V call is TRBV19, the J call TRBJ2-1; D may be TRBD1 (6 bases). Per germline, CDR1 LNHDA and CDR2 SQIVND (reference sequence). V was cut by 3 bases and J by 5 bases, with 11 bases left in between. This CDR3 comprises 14 residues. The CDR3 region has the DNA TGTGCCAGTAGTATGGGTACAGGGAACAATGAGCAGTTCTTC. This translates into CASSMGTGNNEQFF.

The rearrangement links TRBV27 to TRBJ2-7; 10 bases line up with TRBD2. The CDR3 is 14 amino acids. V trimming: 8 bases; J trimming: 2 bases; junction bases outside the gene matches: 6. Germline V gives CDR1 MNHEY, CDR2 SMNVEV (reference sequence). In DNA, the CDR3 is TGTGCCAGCCCCCGGCTAGCGGGAGCCTACGAGCAGTACTTC. As protein: CASPRLAGAYEQYF.

J is TRBJ2-3 and V is TRBV7-8, with TRBD2 matching 9 bases. Germline V lookup: CDR1 SGHVS, CDR2 FQNEAQ. The CDR3 contains 16 residues. With 5 bases clipped from V and 1 base from J, the junction kept 7 bases outside the gene matches. The CDR3 protein is CASSGWAGGRTDTQYF. CDR3 DNA sequence: TGTGCCAGCAGCGGCTGGGCGGGAGGGCGCACAGATACGCAGTATTTT.

J is TRBJ2-2 and V is TRBV7-3; D gene ambiguous. CDR1 is SGHTA and CDR2 is FQGTGA in the germline V gene. The CDR3 is 13 residues long. V was cut by 1 base and J by 6 bases, with 6 bases left in between. DNA of the CDR3: TGTGCCAGCAGCTTAAAGCTCCCCGGGGAGCTGTTTTTT. It yields the protein CASSLKLPGELFF.

CDR3 bases: TGTGCCAGCATTCCCCCGGGGGTGGGGAGCAATGAGCAGTTCTTC. Translation gives CASIPPGVGSNEQFF. The chain joins TRBV2 to TRBJ2-1; D is perhaps TRBD2 (6 bases). This CDR3 region has 15 residues. The V and J ends lost 7 bases and 6 bases respectively, with 19 bases between them. CDR1 is SNHLY, CDR2 FYNNEI, per germline.

The chain links TRBV6-5 to TRBJ2-3; 8 nucleotides line up with TRBD2. This CDR3 spans 14 amino acids. Germline CDR1 reads MNHEY; CDR2 reads SVGAGI. Trimming at V came to 8 bases and at J to 0 bases, leaving 4 bases not matched to a gene. This CDR3 is CASAGRVSTDTQYF. In DNA form, the CDR3 reads TGTGCCAGCGCCGGGAGGGTTAGCACAGATACGCAGTATTTT.

This chain links TRBV2 with TRBJ1-5; D is possibly TRBD1 (5 bases). The CDR3 is 14 residues long. Germline lookup yields CDR1 SNHLY and CDR2 FYNNEI. The V end lost 4 bases, the J end lost 2 bases, and 9 bases lay between the germline ends. The CDR3 reads CASSVRVGNQPQHF. CDR3 nucleotide sequence: TGTGCCAGCAGTGTCAGGGTAGGCAATCAGCCCCAGCATTTT.

This chain joins TRBV7-8 and TRBJ2-5; 11 bases match TRBD2. The ends lost 1 base at V and 5 bases at J; junction bases unmatched: 12. The CDR3 length is 18 residues. Germline V gene sequence: CDR1 SGHVS, CDR2 FQNEAQ. CDR3 nucleotide sequence: TGTGCCAGCAGCTTAGGGGGGGGTAGCGGGAGGGCCCGTGAGACCCAGTACTTC. It specifies CASSLGGGSGRARETQYF.

A note on this clone: The same CDR3 is also encoded by other DNA sequences in this sample. The chain links TRBV19 to TRBJ2-1; D remains ambiguous. Germline CDR1 reads LNHDA; CDR2 reads SQIVND (reference sequence). The CDR3 is 13 amino acids. V was clipped by 4 bases and J by 0 bases, with 4 bases between them. The CDR3 reads CASSTVSYNEQFF. CDR3 DNA sequence: TGTGCCAGTAGTACGGTCTCCTACAATGAGCAGTTCTTC. Full variable domain (missing parts from reference TRBV19 and TRBJ2-1): DGGITQSPKYLFRKEGQNVTLSCEQNLNHDAMYWYRQDPGQGLRLIYYSQIVNDFQKGDIAEGYSVSREKKESFPLTVTSAQKNPTAFYLCASSTVSYNEQFFGPGTRLTVL.

The V call is TRBV25-1, the J call TRBJ1-3; D ambiguous. Trimming took 10 bases from V and 0 from J, leaving 7 bases between them. Germline V gives CDR1 MGHDK, CDR2 SYGVNS. The length of the CDR3 is 12 residues. CDR3 sequence (DNA): TGTGCCACCCTGAGCTCTGGAAACACCATATATTTT. It codes for CATLSSGNTIYF.

The chain carries TRBV5-4 and TRBJ1-3, with 8 bases matching TRBD1. Germline V lookup: CDR1 SGHNT, CDR2 YYREEE (reference sequence). The CDR3 runs to 16 residues. Trimming took 4 bases from V and 4 from J; bases not matched to a gene: 10. The CDR3 here is CASSTWDRTLGNTIYF. The CDR3 region has the DNA TGTGCCAGCAGCACCTGGGACAGGACGCTAGGAAACACCATATATTTT.

The gene calls are TRBV28 and TRBJ1-1, with TRBD1 as a possible D gene (6 bases). The CDR3 spans 15 residues. Germline-derived CDR1 and CDR2 are MDHEN and SYDVKM. Trimming left V 4 bases short and J 2 bases short, with 14 bases between. The CDR3 here is CASSYTGFLNTEAFF. CDR3 coding DNA: TGTGCCAGCAGTTATACAGGGTTTTTAAACACTGAAGCTTTCTTT.

This chain uses TRBV29-1 with TRBJ1-2; TRBD1 aligns across 8 bases. CDR1 SQVTM and CDR2 ANQGSEA come from the germline V gene. Trimming cost V 7 bases and J 4 bases; bases outside gene matches: 5. There are 12 residues in the CDR3. The CDR3 region has the DNA TGCAGCGCCCGGGACAGGAGCTATGGCTACACCTTC. It yields the protein CSARDRSYGYTF.

Here the CDR3 DNA reads TGCGCCAGCAACCTCGGGGGGGACTTCCTGGTAGGAGCTTTCTTT. It encodes CASNLGGDFLVGAFF. V is TRBV4-1 and J is TRBJ1-1, with D perhaps matching TRBD1 (5 bases). Germline CDR1 is MGHRA and CDR2 is YSYEKL. V was cut by 7 bases and J by 10 bases, with 25 bases left in between. The CDR3 covers 15 residues.

The rearrangement links TRBV6-1 to TRBJ1-4; D gene uncertain. The CDR3 length is 13 residues. Trimming cost V 6 bases and J 0 bases, with 5 bases left between them. Germline CDR1 reads MNHNS; CDR2 reads SASEGT. In nucleotides, the CDR3 is TGTGCCAGCAGAATCTCAACTAATGAAAAACTGTTTTTT. Amino acid sequence: CASRISTNEKLFF.

This clone occurred a few times. This chain uses TRBV10-3 with TRBJ1-5; 9 bases match TRBD1. There are 14 residues in the CDR3. After removal of 4 bases from V and 7 bases from J, the junction contained 5 bases not matched to a gene. The germline gives CDR1 ENHRY, CDR2 SYGVKD. CDR3 loop: CAISGDRDVQPQHF. DNA for the CDR3: TGTGCCATCAGTGGGGACAGGGATGTCCAGCCCCAGCATTTT.

The chain combines TRBV19 with TRBJ2-7, with TRBD2 matching 11 bases. This CDR3 contains 17 residues. Germline values: CDR1 LNHDA, CDR2 SQIVND (reference sequence). V gave up 1 base and J gave up 2 bases; unmatched junction bases: 7. CDR3 sequence reads: CASSIVASGRPAYEQYF. CDR3 in DNA: TGTGCCAGTAGTATAGTGGCTAGCGGGAGGCCGGCCTACGAGCAGTACTTC.

The chain uses TRBV19 and TRBJ2-2; D may be TRBD1 (6 bases). Germline assignment: CDR1 LNHDA and CDR2 SQIVND (reference sequence). The CDR3 has 18 residues. V shed 5 bases and J shed 0 bases, with 19 bases lying between them. CDR3 nucleotide sequence: TGTGCCAGTAGTCCGAATCGCCGACAGGTCGCGAACACCGGGGAGCTGTTTTTT. Translation: CASSPNRRQVANTGELFF.

The chain recombines TRBV5-1 with TRBJ2-7; D is undetermined. This CDR3 contains 16 residues. The ends were cut back, 1 base at V and 2 bases at J, with 16 bases in the middle. From germline, CDR1 is SGHRS and CDR2 YFSETQ. CDR3 sequence (DNA): TGCGCCAGCAGCTTGAGGCTCACTAACCCCCCCTACGAGCAGTACTTC. Translation gives CASSLRLTNPPYEQYF.

V and J are TRBV14 and TRBJ2-5; TRBD2 matches 8 bases. Looked up from germline, CDR1 is SGHDN and CDR2 is FVKESK. V shed 0 bases, J shed 0 bases, and the junction held 9 bases outside the gene matches. There are 18 residues in the CDR3. The CDR3 DNA reads as TGTGCCAGCAGCCAAGATCCCCTCGGCGGGGGGTACCAAGAGACCCAGTACTTC. Its protein is CASSQDPLGGGYQETQYF.

The gene calls are TRBV9 and TRBJ2-7, with 9 bases identical to TRBD2. The germline V gene has CDR1 SGDLS and CDR2 YYNGEE. V was clipped by 4 bases and J by 2 bases; unmatched bases: 7. The CDR3 runs 15 residues. The CDR3 spells CASSPDGLATYEQYF. CDR3 nucleotides: TGTGCCAGCAGCCCCGACGGACTAGCGACCTACGAGCAGTACTTC.

This clone was seen only once. This sequence joins TRBV27 and TRBJ2-7; the D gene is possibly TRBD2 (6 bases). This CDR3 has 16 residues. With 0 bases removed from V and 0 bases from J, the gap between germline ends came to 12 bases. In germline, CDR1 is MNHEY, CDR2 SMNVEV (reference sequence). In DNA, the CDR3 is TGTGCCAGCAGTTTATCGCGGGGTCTTAGCTCCTACGAGCAGTACTTC. Its protein is CASSLSRGLSSYEQYF.

The rearrangement uses TRBV7-9 and TRBJ2-3; the D gene is possibly TRBD2 (5 bases). The CDR3 extends over 15 amino acids. Trimming stripped 0 bases from V and 1 base from J, with 8 bases between. CDR1 and CDR2 (germline): SEHNR, FQNEAQ (reference sequence). CDR3 sequence: CASSLAAGGTDTQYF. The CDR3 DNA reads TGTGCCAGCAGCTTAGCGGCCGGGGGCACAGATACGCAGTATTTT.

The CDR3 protein is CASSQGGGRVEYNEQFF. CDR3 nucleotides: TGCGCCAGCAGCCAAGGAGGCGGGAGAGTTGAGTACAATGAGCAGTTCTTC. This chain links TRBV4-1 with TRBJ2-1, with 7 bases matching TRBD2. The germline gives CDR1 MGHRA, CDR2 YSYEKL. The CDR3 is 17 residues long. The V segment lost 1 base and the J segment 4 bases; nucleotides outside the gene matches: 10.

CDR3 DNA sequence: TGTGCCAGCAGCTCCATGGGCGGGAGGATCTCCTACAATGAGCAGTTCTTC. It codes for CASSSMGGRISYNEQFF. This rearrangement joins TRBV7-3 to TRBJ2-1, with 8 bases lining up with TRBD2. Looked up from germline, CDR1 is SGHTA and CDR2 is FQGTGA. The CDR3 length is 17 residues. J lost 0 bases, V lost 4 bases, and 8 bases had no gene match. Together with reference TRBV7-3 and TRBJ2-1, the CDR3 gives the full variable domain: GAGVSQTPSNKVTEKGKYVELRCDPISGHTALYWYRQSLGQGPEFLIYFQGTGAADDSGLPNDRFFAVRPEGSVSTLKIQRTERGDSAVYLCASSSMGGRISYNEQFFGPGTRLTVL.

The chain combines TRBV29-1 with TRBJ1-1, with D tentatively TRBD1 (5 bases). Germline CDR1 SQVTM, CDR2 ANQGSEA. V lost 7 bases, J lost 1 base, and 10 bases lay in between. The CDR3 has 12 amino acids. CDR3 residues: CSAIGANTEAFF. The CDR3 region has the DNA TGCAGCGCCATAGGGGCGAACACTGAAGCTTTCTTT.

V usage is TRBV7-9 and J usage is TRBJ2-7; D might be TRBD1 (6 bases). The CDR3 runs 14 residues. Trimming took 4 bases from V and 0 from J, leaving 10 bases between them. Germline V gives CDR1 SEHNR, CDR2 FQNEAQ (reference sequence). For the CDR3, the DNA is TGTGCCAGCAGCTCGCGGACAGACTCCTACGAGCAGTACTTC. Amino acid sequence: CASSSRTDSYEQYF.

The V gene is TRBV27, the J gene TRBJ2-1, with TRBD2 matching over 10 bases. The V gene end was trimmed by 2 bases and the J gene end by 6 bases; junction bases not matched to a gene: 4. CDR3 length equals 15 residues. The germline CDR1 and CDR2 sequences are MNHEY and SMNVEV (reference sequence). The CDR3 nucleotides read TGTGCCAGCAGTTTAGGGCTAGCGGGAGTCAATGAGCAGTTCTTC. Protein: CASSLGLAGVNEQFF.

In its sample, this clone was seen a few times. V is TRBV19 and J is TRBJ1-3, with D possibly TRBD1 on 5 matching bases. CDR1 is LNHDA and CDR2 is SQIVND in the germline V gene (reference sequence). This CDR3 region has 14 residues. Trimming removed 7 bases at V and 1 base at J, with 11 bases between. The CDR3 loop is CASILTVSGNTIYF. CDR3 coding DNA: TGTGCCAGTATATTGACAGTTTCTGGAAACACCATATATTTT. Full variable domain (rest looked up from reference TRBV19 and TRBJ1-3): DGGITQSPKYLFRKEGQNVTLSCEQNLNHDAMYWYRQDPGQGLRLIYYSQIVNDFQKGDIAEGYSVSREKKESFPLTVTSAQKNPTAFYLCASILTVSGNTIYFGEGSWLTVV.

This chain joins TRBV9 and TRBJ1-2; D ambiguous. Per germline, CDR1 SGDLS and CDR2 YYNGEE. Trimming shortened V by 0 bases and J by 3 bases, and 12 bases separated the two germline ends. CDR3 length: 15 residues. The chain's CDR3 is CASSVAEGWDYGYTF. CDR3 bases: TGTGCCAGCAGCGTAGCTGAGGGCTGGGACTATGGCTACACCTTC.

CDR3 sequence reads: CSAQGGSDTQYF. For the CDR3, the DNA is TGCAGCGCGCAGGGAGGGTCAGATACGCAGTATTTT. The chain is built from TRBV29-1 and TRBJ2-3; 7 nucleotides align to TRBD2. Trimming cost V 7 bases and J 4 bases; bases outside gene matches: 5. Germline lookup yields CDR1 SQVTM and CDR2 ANQGSEA. The CDR3 has 12 amino acids.